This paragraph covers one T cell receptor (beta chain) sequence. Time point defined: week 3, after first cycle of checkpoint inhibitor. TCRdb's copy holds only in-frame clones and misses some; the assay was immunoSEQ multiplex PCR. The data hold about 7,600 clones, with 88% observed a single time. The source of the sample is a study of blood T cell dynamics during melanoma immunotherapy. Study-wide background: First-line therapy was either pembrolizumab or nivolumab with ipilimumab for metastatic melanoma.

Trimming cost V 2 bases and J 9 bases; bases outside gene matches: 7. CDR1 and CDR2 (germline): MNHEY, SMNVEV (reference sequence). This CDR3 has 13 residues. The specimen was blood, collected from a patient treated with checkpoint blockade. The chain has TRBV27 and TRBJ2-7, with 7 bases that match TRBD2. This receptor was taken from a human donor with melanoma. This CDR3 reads CASSLGGPGGQYF. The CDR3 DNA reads TGTGCCAGCAGTTTAGGAGGACCGGGGGGGCAGTACTTC.